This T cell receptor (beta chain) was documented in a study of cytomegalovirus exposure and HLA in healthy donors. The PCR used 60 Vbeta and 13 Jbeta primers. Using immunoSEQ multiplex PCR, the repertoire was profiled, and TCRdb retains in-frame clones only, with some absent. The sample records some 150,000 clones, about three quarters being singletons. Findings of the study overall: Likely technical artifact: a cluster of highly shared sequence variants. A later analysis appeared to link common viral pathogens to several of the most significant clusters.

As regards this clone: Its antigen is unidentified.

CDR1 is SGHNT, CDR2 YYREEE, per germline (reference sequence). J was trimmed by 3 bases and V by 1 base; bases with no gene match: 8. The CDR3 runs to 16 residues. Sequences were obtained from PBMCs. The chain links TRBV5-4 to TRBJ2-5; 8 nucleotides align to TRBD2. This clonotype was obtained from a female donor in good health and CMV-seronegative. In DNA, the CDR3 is TGTGCCAGCAGCTTGTCGGGCGGGGGGCACGAAGAGACCCAGTACTTC. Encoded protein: CASSLSGGGHEETQYF.